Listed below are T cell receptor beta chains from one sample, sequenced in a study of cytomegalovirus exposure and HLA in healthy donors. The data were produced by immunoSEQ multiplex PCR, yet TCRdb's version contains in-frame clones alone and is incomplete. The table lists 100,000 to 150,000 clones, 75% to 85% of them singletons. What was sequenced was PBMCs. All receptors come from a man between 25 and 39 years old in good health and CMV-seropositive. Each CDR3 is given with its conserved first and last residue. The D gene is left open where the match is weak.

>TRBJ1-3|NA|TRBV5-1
TGCGCCAGCAGCTTGGTATGGGGCGGAAGCTCTGGAAACACCATATATTTT
CASSLVWGGSSGNTIYF
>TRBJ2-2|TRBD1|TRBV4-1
TGCGCCAGCAGCCAAGCTGCGACAGGGCTCACCGGGGAGCTGTTTTTT
CASSQAATGLTGELFF
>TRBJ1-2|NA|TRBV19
TGTGCCAGTAGTATAGAATGGGAGGACCTCTATGGCTACACCTTC
CASSIEWEDLYGYTF
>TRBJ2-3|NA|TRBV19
TGTGCCAGTAGTCGCAGGAACCCCACAGATACGCAGTATTTT
CASSRRNPTDTQYF
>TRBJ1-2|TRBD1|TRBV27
TGTGCCAGCAGTTTAGAGGGGGCCTTTGGCTATGGCTACACCTTC
CASSLEGAFGYGYTF
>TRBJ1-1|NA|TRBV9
TGTGCCAGCAGCGTAGTTACGGGGACTTTAAACACTGAAGCTTTCTTT
CASSVVTGTLNTEAFF
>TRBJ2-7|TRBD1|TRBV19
TGTGCCAGTAGTCGCCCGGGACAGGCTTCCTACGAGCAGTACTTC
CASSRPGQASYEQYF
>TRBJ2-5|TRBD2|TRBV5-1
TGCGCCAGCAGCTCGGGACTAGCGAACCAAGAGACCCAGTACTTC
CASSSGLANQETQYF
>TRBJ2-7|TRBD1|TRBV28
TGTGCCAGCAGGTCTTCCGGGACAGCGGACTACGAGCAGTACTTC
CASRSSGTADYEQYF
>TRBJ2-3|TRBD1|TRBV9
TGTGCCAGCAGCGTAGGGGACAGCCCTAGCACAGATACGCAGTATTTT
CASSVGDSPSTDTQYF
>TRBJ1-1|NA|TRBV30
TGTGCCTGGAGTATGAGCACTGAAGCTTTCTTT
CAWSMSTEAFF